The entry below describes one T cell receptor (beta chain). The target antigen is unknown. V shed 3 bases and J shed 7 bases, with 13 bases lying between them. Germline assignment: CDR1 SEHNR and CDR2 FQNEAQ (reference sequence). The CDR3 is made up of 14 amino acids. The record originates from a study of T cells in Graves' hyperthyroidism and ophthalmopathy. Overall study findings and caveats: Blood held most thyroid clonotypes expanded above 0.001 frequency.

The source material, RNA transcripts, was used to amplify TCR beta CDR3 regions. Initially, a first-round RT-PCR of the TCR CDR3 employed the HTBI primer set. Each CDR3 protein is one row after TCRdb ran MiXCR on the multiplex PCR reads. Among more than 650,000 distinct CDR3 sequences listed, approximately 15% were seen once. The specimen sequenced was blood. J is TRBJ2-1 and V is TRBV7-9; D is possibly TRBD1 (6 bases). The source of this sequence is a woman aged 18-29 years with Graves' hyperthyroidism. In DNA, the CDR3 is TGTGCCAGCAGCTTGTTTCCAGGGGTAAATGAGCAGTTCTTC. Its translation: CASSLFPGVNEQFF.